The source of this T cell receptor beta chain is a study of T cells after yellow fever vaccination (dated by TCRdb to the late 2010s). With regard to the full study: The SMART-Seq v4 Ultra Low Input RNA kit was used to prepare libraries from fractions with low cell numbers. The cohort comprised two healthy male donors, one aged 18 to 29 and one aged 30 to 39 years. Blood was drawn at multiple timepoints before and after primary and secondary immunization, with bulk PBMC replicates and cell subsets isolated. To track T-cell clones before and after primary and booster YFV17D yellow fever vaccination, bulk TCR alpha and beta repertoires were sequenced longitudinally.

Points the paper makes about the study in general: Compared with the primary T-cell response, the secondary T-cell response was weaker but faster, peaking on day 5 rather than day 15. FACS-sorted repertoires could contain abundant contaminating clonotypes from the bulk population, so computational filtering was required. Because the study included only a couple of donors, the extent to which the findings can be generalized is limited. After the booster, most of the clones that had expanded following primary vaccination were detected again (about 95% of CD4 and around 88% of CD8), which suggests that memory was broadly maintained. A small share of clonotypes was detected in both CD4 and CD8 compartments, with the overlap likely arising from convergent recombination.

Sequenced on an Illumina NovaSeq 6000. TCR cDNA was made using 5'RACE template switching, a step that added a universal primer site and unique molecular identifiers. cDNA synthesis was primed from both the TCR alpha and TCR beta constant segments. Libraries were amplified in two PCR steps, with sample barcodes and sequencing adapters added in the second step. Libraries were sequenced on Illumina HiSeq 2500 (2x100 bp) or NovaSeq (2x150 bp). The paper's data handling went like this. MIGEC handled demultiplexing of reads and collapsing into UMI consensus sequences, while MiXCR performed V(D)J alignment. Vaccine-responding clonotypes were defined with edgeR using replicate PBMC samples, requiring FDR below 0.01 and a log2 fold change above 5 up to day 15. Each bulk clonotype was labeled CD4 or CD8 based on which sequenced repertoire, CD4 or CD8, contained the clonotype at higher abundance. TCRdb reprocessed the public reads (quality trimming at Q25 with fastp, clone calling with MiXCR) and kept in-frame beta chains. Each entry is one CDR3 protein sequence, shown with its most common DNA and genes. The V and J calls here are based on TCRdb, not the publication. Here the sample has over 300,000 distinct CDR3 sequences; about 4% occur a single time. The ten biggest clones cover 20% to 25% of the sample.

Many counts were recorded for this clonotype. The antigen this receptor binds is unknown. Nothing much larger sits one base from this clone, and base qualities are not available. According to the study, the label for this sample's treatment or condition signals: live attenuated yellow fever vaccine strain. At each blood-draw timepoint, two biological replicates of bulk PBMCs were obtained. PBMCs were isolated from peripheral blood using a standard Ficoll-Paque protocol. RNA was extracted with TriZol from bulk PBMCs, CD4 and CD8 fractions, and dextramer-positive and dextramer-negative fractions. V is shortened by 2 bases, J by 5 bases, and the region joining them spans 16 bases. Reading from cysteine to phenylalanine, the CDR3 counts 15 amino acids. Only the CDR3 DNA stays, 45 bases, in frame from base 1. CDR1 and CDR2 are drawn from the germline V gene: SGHRS, YFSETQ.

The sample in question was PBMCs, obtained 5 days after the yellow fever booster vaccination. The V gene is TRBV5-1 and the J gene is TRBJ2-5; the D gene remains uncertain. The TCR was taken from a man younger than 30 who received the YFV17D yellow fever vaccine. The nucleotides read TGCGCCAGCAGCTTCAGAGGACCGGGCGGCGAGACCCAGTACTTC. Translated, it reads CASSFRGPGGETQYF.